The source of this T cell receptor beta chain is a study of shared clonotypes between healthy human individuals. Study summary: Three CD4 naive, three CD4 memory, two CD8 naive and one CD8 memory plate were used per donor.

Germline CDR1 is KGHSH and CDR2 is LQKENI. The length of the CDR3 is 16 residues. Trimming took off 4 bases at V and 0 bases at J, with 14 bases between the two ends. Sequencing was performed with immunoSEQ multiplex PCR; in TCRdb, only in-frame clones are kept and a portion is missing. Of 2 million to 2.5 million clones in the sample, about 90% were seen once. In regard to this clone: Its matching antigen is unknown.

General study points: Memory subsets had estimated richness that was generally smaller than that of naive subsets.

The sequence was obtained from a man younger than 30 in good health. Some clones in this sample may be carry-over from other donors' samples. Sequenced: naive CD4+ T cells from PBMCs. Subset reported: CD45RA+ positively selected. V gene TRBV18 combines with J gene TRBJ2-3, with D maybe TRBD2 (5 bases). In DNA, the CDR3 is TGTGCCAGCTCACTTAACCGCTGGGAGAGCACAGATACGCAGTATTTT. Translation gives CASSLNRWESTDTQYF.